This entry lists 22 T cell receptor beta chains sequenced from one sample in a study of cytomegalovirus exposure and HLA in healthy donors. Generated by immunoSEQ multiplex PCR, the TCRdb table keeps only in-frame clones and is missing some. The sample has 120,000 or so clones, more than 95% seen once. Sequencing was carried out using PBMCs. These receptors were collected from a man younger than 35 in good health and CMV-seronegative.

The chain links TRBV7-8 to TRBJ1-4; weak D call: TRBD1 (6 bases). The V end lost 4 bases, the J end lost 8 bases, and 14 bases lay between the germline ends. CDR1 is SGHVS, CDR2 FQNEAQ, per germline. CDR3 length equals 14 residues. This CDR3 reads CASSSADSYEKLFF. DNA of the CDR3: TGTGCCAGCAGCTCGGCGGACAGCTACGAAAAACTGTTTTTT.

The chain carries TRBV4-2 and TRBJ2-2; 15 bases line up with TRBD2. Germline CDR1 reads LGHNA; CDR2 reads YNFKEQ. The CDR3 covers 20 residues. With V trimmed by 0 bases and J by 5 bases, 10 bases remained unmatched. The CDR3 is CASSQDQRGLAGGGTGELFF. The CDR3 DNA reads TGTGCCAGCAGCCAAGATCAGAGGGGACTAGCGGGAGGAGGGACCGGGGAGCTGTTTTTT.

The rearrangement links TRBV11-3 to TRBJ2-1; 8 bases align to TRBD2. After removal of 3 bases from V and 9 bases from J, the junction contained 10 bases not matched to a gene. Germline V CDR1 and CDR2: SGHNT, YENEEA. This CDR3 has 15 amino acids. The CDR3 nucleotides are TGTGCCAGCAGCTTGGGGACCCCGGCGGGGGGTGAGCAGTTCTTC. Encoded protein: CASSLGTPAGGEQFF.

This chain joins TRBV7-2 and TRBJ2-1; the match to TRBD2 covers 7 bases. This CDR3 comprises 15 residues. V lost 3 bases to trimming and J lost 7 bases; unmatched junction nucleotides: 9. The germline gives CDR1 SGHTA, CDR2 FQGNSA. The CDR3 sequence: CASSLNRGSGNEQFF. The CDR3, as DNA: TGTGCCAGCAGCTTGAATCGCGGGAGTGGAAATGAGCAGTTCTTC.

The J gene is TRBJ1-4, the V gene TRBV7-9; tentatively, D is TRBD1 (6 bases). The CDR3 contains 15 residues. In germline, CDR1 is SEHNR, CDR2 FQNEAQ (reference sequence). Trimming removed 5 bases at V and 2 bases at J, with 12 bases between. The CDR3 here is CASSETGSTNEKLFF. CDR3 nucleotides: TGTGCCAGCAGCGAAACAGGGTCTACTAATGAAAAACTGTTTTTT. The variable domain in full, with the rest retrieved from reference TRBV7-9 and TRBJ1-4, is DTGVSQNPRHKITKRGQNVTFRCDPISEHNRLYWYRQTLGQGPEFLTYFQNEAQLEKSRLLSDRFSAERPKGSFSTLEIQRTEQGDSAMYLCASSETGSTNEKLFFGSGTQLSVL.

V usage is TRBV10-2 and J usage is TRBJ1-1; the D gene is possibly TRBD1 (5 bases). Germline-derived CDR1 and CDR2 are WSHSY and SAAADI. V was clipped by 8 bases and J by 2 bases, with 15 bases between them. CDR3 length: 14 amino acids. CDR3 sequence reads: CASGGGETNTEAFF. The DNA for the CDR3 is TGCGCCAGCGGAGGAGGGGAGACCAACACTGAAGCTTTCTTT.

The CDR3 spells CASSPLGGTYNEQFF. Here the CDR3 DNA reads TGTGCCAGCTCACCTCTTGGAGGTACCTACAATGAGCAGTTCTTC. The V call is TRBV18, the J call TRBJ2-1; D might be TRBD2 (5 bases). The CDR3 runs to 15 residues. V was cut by 3 bases and J by 2 bases, with 11 bases left in between. The V gene's germline CDR1 is KGHSH and CDR2 LQKENI.

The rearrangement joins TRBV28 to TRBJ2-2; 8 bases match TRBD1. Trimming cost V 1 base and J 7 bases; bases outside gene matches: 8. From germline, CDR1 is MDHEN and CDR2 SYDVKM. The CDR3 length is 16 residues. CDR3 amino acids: CASSLFSGGSIGELFF. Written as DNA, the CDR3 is TGTGCCAGCAGTTTATTCTCAGGGGGCTCGATCGGGGAGCTGTTTTTT.

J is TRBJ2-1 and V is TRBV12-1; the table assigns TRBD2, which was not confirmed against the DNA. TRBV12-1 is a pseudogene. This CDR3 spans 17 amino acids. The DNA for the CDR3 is TGTGCCAGCAGCTCGACTAGCGGGAGGGTCACCTACAATGAGCAGTTCTTC. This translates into CASSSTSGRVTYNEQFF.

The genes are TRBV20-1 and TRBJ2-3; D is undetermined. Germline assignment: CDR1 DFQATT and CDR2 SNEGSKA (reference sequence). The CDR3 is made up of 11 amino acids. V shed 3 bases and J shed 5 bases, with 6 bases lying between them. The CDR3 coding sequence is TGCAGTGCTAGGGGCAGAGATACGCAGTATTTT. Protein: CSARGRDTQYF.

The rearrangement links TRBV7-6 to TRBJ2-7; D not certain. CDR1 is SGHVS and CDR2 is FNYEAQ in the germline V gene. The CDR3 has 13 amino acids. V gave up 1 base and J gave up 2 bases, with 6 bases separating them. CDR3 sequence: CASSLDTTYEQYF. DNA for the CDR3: TGTGCCAGCAGCTTAGACACAACCTACGAGCAGTACTTC.

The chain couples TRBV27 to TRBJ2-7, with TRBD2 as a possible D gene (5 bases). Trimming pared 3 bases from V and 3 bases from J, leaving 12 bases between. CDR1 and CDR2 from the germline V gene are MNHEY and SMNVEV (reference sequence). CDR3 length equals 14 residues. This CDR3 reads CASSFEGADYEQYF. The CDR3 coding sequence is TGTGCCAGCAGTTTTGAGGGAGCAGACTACGAGCAGTACTTC.

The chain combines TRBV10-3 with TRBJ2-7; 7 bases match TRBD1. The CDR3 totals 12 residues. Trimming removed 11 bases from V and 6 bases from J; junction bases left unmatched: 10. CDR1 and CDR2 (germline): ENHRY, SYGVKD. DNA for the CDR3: TGTGCCCTAAGGACAGGTGATTCCGAGCAGTACTTC. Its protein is CALRTGDSEQYF.

DNA for the CDR3: TGTGCCAGCAGTTTCCAGAAGAACACTGAAGCTTTCTTT. As protein: CASSFQKNTEAFF. The V gene is TRBV28, the J gene TRBJ1-1, with no clear D. V was shortened by 3 bases and J by 1 base, with 6 bases between the two germline ends. This CDR3 has 13 amino acids. In germline, CDR1 is MDHEN, CDR2 SYDVKM.

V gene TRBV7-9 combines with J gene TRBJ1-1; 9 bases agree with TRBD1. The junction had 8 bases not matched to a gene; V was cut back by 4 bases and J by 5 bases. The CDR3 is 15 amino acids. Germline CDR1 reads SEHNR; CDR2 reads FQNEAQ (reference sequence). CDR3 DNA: TGTGCCAGCAGCTCACAACAGGGGGCGGATACTGAAGCTTTCTTT. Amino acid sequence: CASSSQQGADTEAFF.

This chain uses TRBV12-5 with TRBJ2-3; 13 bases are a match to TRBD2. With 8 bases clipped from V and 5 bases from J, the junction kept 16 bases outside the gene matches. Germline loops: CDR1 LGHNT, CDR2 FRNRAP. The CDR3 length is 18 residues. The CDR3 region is CASQTSGRAFETQDTQYF. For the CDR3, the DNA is TGTGCTAGTCAAACTAGCGGGAGGGCCTTTGAAACACAAGATACGCAGTATTTT.

CDR3 sequence (DNA): TGTGCCAGCAGCCCCATGACTAGCGGGAAAGGGCAGTTCTTC. This gives the protein CASSPMTSGKGQFF. The chain joins TRBV28 to TRBJ2-1; TRBD2 matches 11 bases. The CDR3 is 14 residues long. After removal of 6 bases from V and 12 bases from J, the junction contained 10 bases not matched to a gene. Germline loops: CDR1 MDHEN, CDR2 SYDVKM.

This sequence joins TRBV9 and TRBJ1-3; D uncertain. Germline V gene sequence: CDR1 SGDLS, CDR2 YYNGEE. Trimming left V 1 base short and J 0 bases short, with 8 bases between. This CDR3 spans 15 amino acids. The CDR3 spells CASSVYSNSGNTIYF. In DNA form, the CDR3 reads TGTGCCAGCAGCGTATACAGTAACTCTGGAAACACCATATATTTT.

For the CDR3, the DNA is TGTGCCAGCAGCTTGCAGGGATTGGAGACCCAGTACTTC. As protein: CASSLQGLETQYF. This chain links TRBV5-4 with TRBJ2-5; TRBD1 is a possible D gene (5 bases). The CDR3 is 13 residues long. V gave up 1 base and J gave up 5 bases, with 9 bases separating them. Germline CDR1 reads SGHNT; CDR2 reads YYREEE (reference sequence).

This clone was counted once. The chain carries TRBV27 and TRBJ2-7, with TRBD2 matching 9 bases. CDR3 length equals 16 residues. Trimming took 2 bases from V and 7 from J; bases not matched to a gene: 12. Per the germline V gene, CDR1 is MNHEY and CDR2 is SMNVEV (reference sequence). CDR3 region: CASSLIGLATGREQYF. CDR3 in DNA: TGTGCCAGCAGTTTAATTGGACTAGCGACCGGGCGGGAGCAGTACTTC.

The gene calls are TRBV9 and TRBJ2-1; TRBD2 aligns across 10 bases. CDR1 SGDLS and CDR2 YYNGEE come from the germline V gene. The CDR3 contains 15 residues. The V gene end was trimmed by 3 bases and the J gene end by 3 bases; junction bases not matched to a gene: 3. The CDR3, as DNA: TGTGCCAGCAGCGATCCTAGCGGGGGCTACAATGAGCAGTTCTTC. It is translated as CASSDPSGGYNEQFF.

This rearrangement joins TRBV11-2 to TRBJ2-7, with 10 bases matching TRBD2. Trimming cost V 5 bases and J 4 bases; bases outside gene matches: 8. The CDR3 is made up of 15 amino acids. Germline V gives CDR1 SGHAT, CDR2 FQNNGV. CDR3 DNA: TGTGCCAGCAGCGACCCAGCGGGAGGGAAATACGAGCAGTACTTC. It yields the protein CASSDPAGGKYEQYF.